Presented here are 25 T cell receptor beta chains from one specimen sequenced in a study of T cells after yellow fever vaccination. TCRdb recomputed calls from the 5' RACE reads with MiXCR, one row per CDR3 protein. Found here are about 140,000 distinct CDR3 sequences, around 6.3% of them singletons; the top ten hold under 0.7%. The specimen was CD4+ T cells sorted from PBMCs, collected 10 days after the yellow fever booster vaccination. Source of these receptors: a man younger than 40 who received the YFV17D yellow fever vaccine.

The CDR3 DNA reads as TGTGCCAGCCCTAGGGGTGGTGAGCAGTTCTTC. Translating it yields CASPRGGEQFF. The V and J genes are TRBV28 and TRBJ2-1; a possible D gene is TRBD1 (5 bases). V lost 8 bases, J lost 9 bases, and 11 bases lay in between. The CDR3 consists of 11 residues. Germline V gene lookup returns CDR1 MDHEN and CDR2 SYDVKM.

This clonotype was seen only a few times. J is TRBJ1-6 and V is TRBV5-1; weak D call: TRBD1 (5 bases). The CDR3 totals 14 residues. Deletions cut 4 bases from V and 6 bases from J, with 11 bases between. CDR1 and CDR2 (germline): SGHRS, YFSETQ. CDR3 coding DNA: TGCGCCAGCAGCCTCTCGGGGACTAATTCACCCCTCCACTTT. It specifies CASSLSGTNSPLHF. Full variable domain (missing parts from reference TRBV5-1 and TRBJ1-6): KAGVTQTPRYLIKTRGQQVTLSCSPISGHRSVSWYQQTPGQGLQFLFEYFSETQRNKGNFPGRFSGRQFSNSRSEMNVSTLELGDSALYLCASSLSGTNSPLHFGNGTRLTVT.

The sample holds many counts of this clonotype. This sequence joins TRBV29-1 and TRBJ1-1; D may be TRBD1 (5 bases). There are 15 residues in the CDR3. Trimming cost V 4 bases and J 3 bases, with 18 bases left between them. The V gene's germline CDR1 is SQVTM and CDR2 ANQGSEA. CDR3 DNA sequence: TGCAGCGTTGTAGGCCCTCTGGCGGGGGACACTGAAGCTTTCTTT. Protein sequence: CSVVGPLAGDTEAFF.

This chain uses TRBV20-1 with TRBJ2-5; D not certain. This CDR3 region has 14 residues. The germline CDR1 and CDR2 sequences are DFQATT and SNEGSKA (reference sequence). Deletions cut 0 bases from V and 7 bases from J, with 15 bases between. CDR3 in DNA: TGCAGTGCTAGAGATTATACGGGTAGTTTGACCCAGTACTTC. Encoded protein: CSARDYTGSLTQYF.

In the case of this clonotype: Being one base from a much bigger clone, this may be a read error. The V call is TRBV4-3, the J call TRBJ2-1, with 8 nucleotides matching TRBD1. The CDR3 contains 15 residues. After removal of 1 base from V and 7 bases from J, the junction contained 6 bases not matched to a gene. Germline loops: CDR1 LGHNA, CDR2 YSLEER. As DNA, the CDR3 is TGCGCCAGCAGCCAAGCGGGACAGGTTTTTAATGAGCAGTTCTTC. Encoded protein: CASSQAGQVFNEQFF.

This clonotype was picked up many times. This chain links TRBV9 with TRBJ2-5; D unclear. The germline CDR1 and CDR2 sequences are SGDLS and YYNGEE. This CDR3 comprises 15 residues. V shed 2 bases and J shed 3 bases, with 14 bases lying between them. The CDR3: CASSVTLQAEETQYF. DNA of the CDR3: TGTGCCAGCAGCGTGACCCTCCAGGCAGAAGAGACCCAGTACTTC.

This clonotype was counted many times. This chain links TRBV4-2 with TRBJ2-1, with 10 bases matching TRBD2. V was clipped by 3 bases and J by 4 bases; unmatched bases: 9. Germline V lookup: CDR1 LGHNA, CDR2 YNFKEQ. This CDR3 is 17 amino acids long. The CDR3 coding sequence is TGTGCCAGCAGCCAGGGGAGGACTAGCGGATTGTACAATGAGCAGTTCTTC. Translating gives CASSQGRTSGLYNEQFF.

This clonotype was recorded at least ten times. The CDR3 nucleotides are TGTGCCACCAGCCCGGGGTATACGGCGCAGTATTTT. It translates to CATSPGYTAQYF. The rearrangement uses TRBV15 and TRBJ2-3; perhaps TRBD2 as D (5 bases). The CDR3 covers 12 residues. The V end was cut by 5 bases, the J end by 10 bases, with 13 bases between. Germline CDR1 LNHNV, CDR2 YYDKDF (reference sequence). Full variable domain (remainder filled in from reference TRBV15 and TRBJ2-3): DAMVIQNPRYQVTQFGKPVTLSCSQTLNHNVMYWYQQKSSQAPKLLFHYYDKDFNNEADTPDNFQSRRPNTSFCFLDIRSPGLGDTAMYLCATSPGYTAQYFGPGTRLTVL.

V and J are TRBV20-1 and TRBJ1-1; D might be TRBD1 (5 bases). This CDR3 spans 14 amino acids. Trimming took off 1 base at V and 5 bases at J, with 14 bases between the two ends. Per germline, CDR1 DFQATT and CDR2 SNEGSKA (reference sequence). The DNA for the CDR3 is TGCAGTGCTAGAGGTCTCCAGGGTCATACTGAAGCTTTCTTT. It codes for CSARGLQGHTEAFF.

The CDR3 coding sequence is TGCAGTGAAAGTCAGGACTCCTACAATGAGCAGTTCTTC. Translation: CSESQDSYNEQFF. The chain uses TRBV20-1 and TRBJ2-1; the D is unclear. CDR1 and CDR2 from the germline V gene are DFQATT and SNEGSKA (reference sequence). Trimming stripped 7 bases from V and 0 bases from J, with 10 bases between. The CDR3 has 13 residues.

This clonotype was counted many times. CDR3 protein: CASSPHSYNTEAFF. The CDR3 DNA reads TGTGCCAGCAGCCCCCACTCCTACAACACTGAAGCTTTCTTT. The rearrangement joins TRBV11-2 to TRBJ1-1; D is uncertain. The length of the CDR3 is 14 residues. Germline CDR1 SGHAT, CDR2 FQNNGV. The V and J ends lost 5 bases and 2 bases respectively, with 12 bases between them.

The CDR3 nucleotides are TGCGCCAGCAGCCGATCAGGGACTAGCGGTCCTAATGAGCAGTTCTTC. It yields the protein CASSRSGTSGPNEQFF. The chain combines TRBV5-1 with TRBJ2-1; 11 bases are shared with TRBD2. The V segment lost 4 bases and the J segment 7 bases; nucleotides outside the gene matches: 10. Germline-derived CDR1 and CDR2 are SGHRS and YFSETQ. This CDR3 is built from 16 residues.

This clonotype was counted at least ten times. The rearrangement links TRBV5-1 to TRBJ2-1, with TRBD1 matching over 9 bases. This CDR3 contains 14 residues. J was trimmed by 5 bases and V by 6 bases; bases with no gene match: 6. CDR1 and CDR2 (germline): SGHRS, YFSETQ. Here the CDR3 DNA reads TGCGCCAGCAAAAACGACAGGGGGGACAATGAGCAGTTCTTC. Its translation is CASKNDRGDNEQFF.

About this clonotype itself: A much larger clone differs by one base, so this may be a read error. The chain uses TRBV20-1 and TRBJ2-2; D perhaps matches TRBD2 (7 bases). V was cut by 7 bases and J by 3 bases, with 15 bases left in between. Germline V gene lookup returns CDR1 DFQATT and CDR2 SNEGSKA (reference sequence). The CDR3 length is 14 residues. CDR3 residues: CSDRGGRDTGELFF. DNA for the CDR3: TGCAGTGATAGGGGGGGAAGAGACACCGGGGAGCTGTTTTTT.

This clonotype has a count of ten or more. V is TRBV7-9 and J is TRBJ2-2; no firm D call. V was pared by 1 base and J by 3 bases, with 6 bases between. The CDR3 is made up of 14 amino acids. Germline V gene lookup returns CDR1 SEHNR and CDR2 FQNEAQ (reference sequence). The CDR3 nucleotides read TGTGCCAGCAGCTTAGGAACGGACACCGGGGAGCTGTTTTTT. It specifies CASSLGTDTGELFF.

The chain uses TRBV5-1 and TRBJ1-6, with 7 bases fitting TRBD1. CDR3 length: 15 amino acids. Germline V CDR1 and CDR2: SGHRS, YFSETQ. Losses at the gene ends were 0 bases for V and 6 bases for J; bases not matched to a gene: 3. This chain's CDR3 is CASSLEGASNSPLHF. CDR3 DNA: TGCGCCAGCAGCTTGGAGGGGGCTAGTAATTCACCCCTCCACTTT.

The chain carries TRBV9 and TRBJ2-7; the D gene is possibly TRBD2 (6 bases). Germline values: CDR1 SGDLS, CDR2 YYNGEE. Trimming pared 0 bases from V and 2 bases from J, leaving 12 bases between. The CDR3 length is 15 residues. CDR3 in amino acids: CASSVGGGTAYEQYF. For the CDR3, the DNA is TGTGCCAGCAGCGTAGGTGGCGGGACCGCCTACGAGCAGTACTTC.

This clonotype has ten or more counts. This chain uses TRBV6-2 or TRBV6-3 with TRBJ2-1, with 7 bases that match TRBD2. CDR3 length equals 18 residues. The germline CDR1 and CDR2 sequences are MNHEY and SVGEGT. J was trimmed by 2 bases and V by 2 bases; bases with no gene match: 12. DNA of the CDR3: TGTGCCAGCAGTTACGGAGGTCGTTTGGGGAGGGCCTACAATGAGCAGTTCTTC. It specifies CASSYGGRLGRAYNEQFF.

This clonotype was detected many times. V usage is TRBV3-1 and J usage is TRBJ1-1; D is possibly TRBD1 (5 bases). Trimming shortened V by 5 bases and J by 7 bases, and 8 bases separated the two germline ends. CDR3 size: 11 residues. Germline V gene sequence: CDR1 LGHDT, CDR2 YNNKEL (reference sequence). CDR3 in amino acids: CASSSTVEAFF. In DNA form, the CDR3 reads TGTGCCAGCAGCTCGACAGTTGAAGCTTTCTTT. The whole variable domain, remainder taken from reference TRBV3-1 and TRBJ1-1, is DTAVSQTPKYLVTQMGNDKSIKCEQNLGHDTMYWYKQDSKKFLKIMFSYNNKELIINETVPNRFSPKSPDKAHLNLHINSLELGDSAVYFCASSSTVEAFFGQGTRLTVV.

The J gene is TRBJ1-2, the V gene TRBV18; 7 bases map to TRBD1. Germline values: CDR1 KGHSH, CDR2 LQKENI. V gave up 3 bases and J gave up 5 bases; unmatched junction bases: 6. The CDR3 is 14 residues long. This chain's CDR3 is CASSPAGTVYGYTF. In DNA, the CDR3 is TGTGCCAGCTCACCGGCCGGGACAGTGTATGGCTACACCTTC.

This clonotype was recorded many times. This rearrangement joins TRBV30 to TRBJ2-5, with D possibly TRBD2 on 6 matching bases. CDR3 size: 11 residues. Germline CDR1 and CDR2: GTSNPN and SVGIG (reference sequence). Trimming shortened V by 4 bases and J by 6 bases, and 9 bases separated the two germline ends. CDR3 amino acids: CAWTRDKTQYF. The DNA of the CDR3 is TGTGCCTGGACGCGGGATAAGACCCAGTACTTC.

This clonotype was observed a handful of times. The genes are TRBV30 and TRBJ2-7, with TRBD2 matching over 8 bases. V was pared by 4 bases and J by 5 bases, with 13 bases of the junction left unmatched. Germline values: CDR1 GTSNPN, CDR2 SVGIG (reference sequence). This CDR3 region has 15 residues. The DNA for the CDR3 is TGTGCCTGGAACCGATTCGGGACTAGTCTCAACGAGCAGTACTTC. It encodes CAWNRFGTSLNEQYF.

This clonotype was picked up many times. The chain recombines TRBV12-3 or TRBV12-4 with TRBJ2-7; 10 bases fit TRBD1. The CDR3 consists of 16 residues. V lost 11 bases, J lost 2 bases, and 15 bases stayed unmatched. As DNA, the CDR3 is TGTGCCGTAAACCTCTCTGGCGGGACAGGGGCCTACGAGCAGTACTTC. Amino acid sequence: CAVNLSGGTGAYEQYF.

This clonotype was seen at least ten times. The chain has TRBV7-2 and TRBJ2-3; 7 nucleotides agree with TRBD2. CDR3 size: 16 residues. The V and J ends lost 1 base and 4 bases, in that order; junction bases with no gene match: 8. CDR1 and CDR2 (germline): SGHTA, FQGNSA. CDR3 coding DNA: TGTGCCAGCAGCTTAGTCCCGGGGAGGGTGGCAGATACGCAGTATTTT. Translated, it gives CASSLVPGRVADTQYF.

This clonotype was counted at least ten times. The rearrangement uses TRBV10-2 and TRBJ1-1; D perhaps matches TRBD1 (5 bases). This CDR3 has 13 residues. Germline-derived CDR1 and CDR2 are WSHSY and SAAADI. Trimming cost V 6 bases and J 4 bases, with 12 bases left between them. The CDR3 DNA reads TGCGCCAGCAGCGCCCGGGGCCTCACTGAAGCTTTCTTT. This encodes CASSARGLTEAFF.